This T cell receptor beta chain is drawn from a study of blood T cell repertoires in COVID-19. Study at large: Nucleic acid was either cDNA or gDNA, and it came from T cells, B-cell-depleted T cells, or PBMCs.

V lost 3 bases and J lost 5; bases outside the gene matches: 4. This CDR3 spans 16 amino acids. Germline CDR1 MNHEY, CDR2 SMNVEV (reference sequence). Clones were read by immunoSEQ multiplex PCR, and TCRdb kept only the in-frame ones, dropping some. This sample has fewer than 150,000 clones; about 86% occur once, and the top ten carry approximately 4.2%. The chain links TRBV27 to TRBJ1-6, with TRBD1 matching over 10 bases. This TCR derives from a woman aged 40 to 50 with acute or convalescent COVID-19. The sequenced sample was peripheral blood. The CDR3 region is CASSFFGTGDNSPLHF. CDR3 DNA: TGTGCCAGCAGTTTTTTCGGGACAGGGGATAATTCACCCCTCCACTTT.